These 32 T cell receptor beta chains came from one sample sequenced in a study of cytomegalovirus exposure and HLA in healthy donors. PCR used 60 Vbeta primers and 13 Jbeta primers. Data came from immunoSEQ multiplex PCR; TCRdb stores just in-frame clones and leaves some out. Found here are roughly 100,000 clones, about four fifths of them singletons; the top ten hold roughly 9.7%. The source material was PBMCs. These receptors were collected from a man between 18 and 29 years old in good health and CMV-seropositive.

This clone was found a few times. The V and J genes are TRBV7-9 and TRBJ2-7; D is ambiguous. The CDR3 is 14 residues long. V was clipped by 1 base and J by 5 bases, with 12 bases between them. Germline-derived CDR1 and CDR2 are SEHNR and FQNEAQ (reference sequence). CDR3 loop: CASSLEGVADEQYF. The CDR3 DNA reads TGTGCCAGCAGCTTAGAAGGAGTGGCAGACGAGCAGTACTTC.

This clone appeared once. The CDR3 region has the DNA TGTGCCAGCACCTCACTCGATCGGGAAGTCTCTGGCTACACCTTC. This gives the protein CASTSLDREVSGYTF. The chain joins TRBV6-1 to TRBJ1-2; unclear D gene. CDR1 is MNHNS, CDR2 SASEGT, per germline. This CDR3 comprises 15 residues. V was pared by 7 bases and J by 7 bases, with 22 bases between.

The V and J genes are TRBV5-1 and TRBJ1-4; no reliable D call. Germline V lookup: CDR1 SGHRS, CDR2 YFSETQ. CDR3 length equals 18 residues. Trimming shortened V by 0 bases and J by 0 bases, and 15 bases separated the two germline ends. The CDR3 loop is CASSLVPGFFSTNEKLFF. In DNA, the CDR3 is TGCGCCAGCAGCTTGGTTCCGGGGTTCTTCTCAACTAATGAAAAACTGTTTTTT.

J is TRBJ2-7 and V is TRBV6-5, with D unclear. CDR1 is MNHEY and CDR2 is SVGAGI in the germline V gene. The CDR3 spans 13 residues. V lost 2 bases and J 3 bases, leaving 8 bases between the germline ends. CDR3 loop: CASSYGSIYEQYF. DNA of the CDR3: TGTGCCAGCAGTTACGGCTCAATCTACGAGCAGTACTTC.

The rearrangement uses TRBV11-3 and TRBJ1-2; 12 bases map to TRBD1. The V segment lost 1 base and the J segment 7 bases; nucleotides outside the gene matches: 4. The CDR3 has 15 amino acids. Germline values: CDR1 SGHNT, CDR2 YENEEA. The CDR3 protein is CASSLVGQGALGYTF. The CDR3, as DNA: TGTGCCAGCAGCTTAGTGGGACAGGGGGCGCTTGGCTACACCTTC.

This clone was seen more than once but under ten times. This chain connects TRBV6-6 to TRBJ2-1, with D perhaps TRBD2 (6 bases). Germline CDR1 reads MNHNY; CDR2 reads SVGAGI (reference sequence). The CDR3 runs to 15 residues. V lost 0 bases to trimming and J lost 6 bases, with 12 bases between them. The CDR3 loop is CASSYSRRAGNEQFF. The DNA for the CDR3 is TGTGCCAGCAGTTACTCGAGGAGGGCAGGCAATGAGCAGTTCTTC.

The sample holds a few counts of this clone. CDR3 nucleotide sequence: TGCGCCAGCAGCTTGAGTTTGGGACAATCCTACGAGCAGTACTTC. This encodes CASSLSLGQSYEQYF. The chain recombines TRBV5-1 with TRBJ2-7; D is possibly TRBD1 (6 bases). Trimming shortened V by 1 base and J by 1 base, and 12 bases separated the two germline ends. The germline CDR1 and CDR2 sequences are SGHRS and YFSETQ. The CDR3 covers 15 residues. Looking up the rest from reference TRBV5-1 and TRBJ2-7 gives the full variable domain: KAGVTQTPRYLIKTRGQQVTLSCSPISGHRSVSWYQQTPGQGLQFLFEYFSETQRNKGNFPGRFSGRQFSNSRSEMNVSTLELGDSALYLCASSLSLGQSYEQYFGPGTRLTVT.

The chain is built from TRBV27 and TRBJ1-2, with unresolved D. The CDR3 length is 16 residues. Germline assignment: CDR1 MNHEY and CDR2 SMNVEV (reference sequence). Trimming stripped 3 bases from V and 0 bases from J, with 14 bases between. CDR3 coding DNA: TGTGCCAGCAGTTTTCCGGGATCTGGAGCTAACTATGGCTACACCTTC. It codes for CASSFPGSGANYGYTF.

The CDR3 nucleotides are TGCGCCAGCAGAGAGCGACAGGGTAGAGAGACCCAGTACTTC. Amino acids: CASRERQGRETQYF. The chain joins TRBV10-2 to TRBJ2-5; the match to TRBD1 covers 7 bases. Germline CDR1 is WSHSY and CDR2 is SAAADI. The CDR3 loop spans 14 amino acids. J lost 4 bases, V lost 6 bases, and 8 bases had no gene match.

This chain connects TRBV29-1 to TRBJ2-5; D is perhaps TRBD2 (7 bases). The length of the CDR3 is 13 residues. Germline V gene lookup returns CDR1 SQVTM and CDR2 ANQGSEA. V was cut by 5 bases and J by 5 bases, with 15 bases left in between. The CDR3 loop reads CSVTGPGGETQYF. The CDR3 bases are TGCAGCGTTACAGGGCCGGGGGGTGAGACCCAGTACTTC.

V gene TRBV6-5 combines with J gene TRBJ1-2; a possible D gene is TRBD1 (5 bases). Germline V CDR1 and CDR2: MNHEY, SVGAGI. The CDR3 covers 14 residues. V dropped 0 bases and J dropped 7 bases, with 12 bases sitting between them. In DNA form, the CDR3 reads TGTGCCAGCAGTTACTCGATTTCAGGGTTTGGCTACACCTTC. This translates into CASSYSISGFGYTF.

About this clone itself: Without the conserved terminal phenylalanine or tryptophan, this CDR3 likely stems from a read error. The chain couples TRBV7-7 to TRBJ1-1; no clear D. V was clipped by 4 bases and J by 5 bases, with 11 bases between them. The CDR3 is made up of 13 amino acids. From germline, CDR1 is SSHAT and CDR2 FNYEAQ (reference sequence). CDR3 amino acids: CASSSSGGTEAFV. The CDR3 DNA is TGTGCCAGCAGCTCATCCGGAGGGACTGAAGCTTTCGTT.

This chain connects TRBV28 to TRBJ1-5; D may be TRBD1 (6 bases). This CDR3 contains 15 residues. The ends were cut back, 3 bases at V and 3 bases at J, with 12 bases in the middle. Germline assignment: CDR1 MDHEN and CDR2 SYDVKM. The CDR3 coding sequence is TGTGCCAGCAGTTTGGCGGGGGGCGTCAATCAGCCCCAGCATTTT. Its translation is CASSLAGGVNQPQHF. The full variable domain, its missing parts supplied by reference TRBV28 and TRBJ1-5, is DVKVTQSSRYLVKRTGEKVFLECVQDMDHENMFWYRQDPGLGLRLIYFSYDVKMKEKGDIPEGYSVSREKKERFSLILESASTNQTSMYLCASSLAGGVNQPQHFGDGTRLSIL.

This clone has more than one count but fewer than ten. The CDR3 DNA reads as TGTGCCAGCGGGGGAGGACAGGGCGGAGCCGGGGAGCTGTTTTTT. Its translation is CASGGGQGGAGELFF. This sequence joins TRBV28 and TRBJ2-2; 8 bases align to TRBD1. This CDR3 is 15 amino acids long. From germline, CDR1 is MDHEN and CDR2 SYDVKM. V was pared by 8 bases and J by 6 bases, with 11 bases of the junction left unmatched.

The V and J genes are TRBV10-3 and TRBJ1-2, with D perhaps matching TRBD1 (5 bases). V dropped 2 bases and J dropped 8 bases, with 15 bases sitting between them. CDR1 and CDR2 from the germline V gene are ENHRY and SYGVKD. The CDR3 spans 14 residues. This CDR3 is CAISEMTEGEGYTF. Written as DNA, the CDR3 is TGTGCCATCAGTGAGATGACAGAAGGAGAAGGCTACACCTTC.

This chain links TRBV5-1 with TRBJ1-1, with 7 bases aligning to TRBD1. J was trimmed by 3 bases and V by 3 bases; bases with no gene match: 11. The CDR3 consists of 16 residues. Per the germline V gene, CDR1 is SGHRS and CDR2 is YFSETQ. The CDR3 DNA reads TGCGCCAGCAGCTCTTACAGGGGCCCCGGGGACACTGAAGCTTTCTTT. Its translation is CASSSYRGPGDTEAFF.

CDR3 in amino acids: CASTYRGFDSNQPQHF. CDR3 sequence (DNA): TGTGCCAGCACGTACAGGGGATTCGATAGCAATCAGCCCCAGCATTTT. The chain uses TRBV25-1 and TRBJ1-5, with 7 bases fitting TRBD1. From germline, CDR1 is MGHDK and CDR2 SYGVNS. With 7 bases clipped from V and 0 bases from J, the junction kept 9 bases outside the gene matches. This CDR3 has 16 amino acids.

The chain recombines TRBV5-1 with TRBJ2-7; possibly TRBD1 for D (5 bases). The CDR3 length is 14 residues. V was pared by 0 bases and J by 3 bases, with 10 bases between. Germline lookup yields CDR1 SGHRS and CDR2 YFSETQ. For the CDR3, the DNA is TGCGCCAGCAGCTTGGGGGCCCAGGGCTACGAGCAGTACTTC. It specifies CASSLGAQGYEQYF.

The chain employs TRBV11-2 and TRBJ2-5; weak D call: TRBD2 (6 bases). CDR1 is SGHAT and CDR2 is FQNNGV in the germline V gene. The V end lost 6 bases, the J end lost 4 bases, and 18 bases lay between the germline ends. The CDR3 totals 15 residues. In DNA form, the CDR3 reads TGTGCCAGCAGGCGGCCAGGCGCGGGGATAGAGACCCAGTACTTC. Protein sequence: CASRRPGAGIETQYF.

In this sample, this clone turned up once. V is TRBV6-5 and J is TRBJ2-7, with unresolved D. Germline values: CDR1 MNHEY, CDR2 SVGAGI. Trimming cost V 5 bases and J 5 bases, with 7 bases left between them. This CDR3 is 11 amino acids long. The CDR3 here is CASSRINEQYF. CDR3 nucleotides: TGTGCCAGCAGTCGTATAAACGAGCAGTACTTC.

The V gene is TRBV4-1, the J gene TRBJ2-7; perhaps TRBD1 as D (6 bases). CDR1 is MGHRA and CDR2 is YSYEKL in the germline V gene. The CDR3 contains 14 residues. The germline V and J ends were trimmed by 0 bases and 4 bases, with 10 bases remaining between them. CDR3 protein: CASSQEDSNYEQYF. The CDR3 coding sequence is TGCGCCAGCAGCCAAGAGGACAGCAATTACGAGCAGTACTTC.

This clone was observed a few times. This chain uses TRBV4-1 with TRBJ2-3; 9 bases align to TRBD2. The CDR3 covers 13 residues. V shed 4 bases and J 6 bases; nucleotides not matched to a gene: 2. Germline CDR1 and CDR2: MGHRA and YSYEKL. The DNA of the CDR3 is TGCGCCAGCAGCCCAGGACTAGCGGATACGCAGTATTTT. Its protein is CASSPGLADTQYF.

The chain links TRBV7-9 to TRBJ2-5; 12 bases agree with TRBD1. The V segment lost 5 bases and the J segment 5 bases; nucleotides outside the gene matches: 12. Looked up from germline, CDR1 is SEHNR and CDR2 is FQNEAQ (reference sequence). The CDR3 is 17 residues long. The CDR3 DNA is TGTGCCAGCAGCCCGACGGAGGGACAGGGGGCTTTTGAGACCCAGTACTTC. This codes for CASSPTEGQGAFETQYF.

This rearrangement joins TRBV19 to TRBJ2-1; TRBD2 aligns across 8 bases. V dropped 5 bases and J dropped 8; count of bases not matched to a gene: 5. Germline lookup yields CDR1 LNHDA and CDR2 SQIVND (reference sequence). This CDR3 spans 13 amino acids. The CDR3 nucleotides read TGTGCCAGTAGTGTCGGGGGGGGTTATGAGCAGTTCTTC. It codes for CASSVGGGYEQFF. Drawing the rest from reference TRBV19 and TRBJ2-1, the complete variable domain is DGGITQSPKYLFRKEGQNVTLSCEQNLNHDAMYWYRQDPGQGLRLIYYSQIVNDFQKGDIAEGYSVSREKKESFPLTVTSAQKNPTAFYLCASSVGGGYEQFFGPGTRLTVL.

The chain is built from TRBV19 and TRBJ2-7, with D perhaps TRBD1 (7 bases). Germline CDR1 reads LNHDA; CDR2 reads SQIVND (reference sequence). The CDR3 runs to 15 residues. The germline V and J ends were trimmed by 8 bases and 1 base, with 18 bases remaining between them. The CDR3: CASSRTRGESYEQYF. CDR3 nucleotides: TGTGCCAGTTCCCGCACCAGGGGGGAGTCCTACGAGCAGTACTTC.

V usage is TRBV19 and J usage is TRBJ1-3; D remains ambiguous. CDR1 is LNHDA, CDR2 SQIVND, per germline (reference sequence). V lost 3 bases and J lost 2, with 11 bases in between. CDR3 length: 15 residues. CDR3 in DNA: TGTGCCAGTAGTATGGTCGGCGGAACTGGAAACACCATATATTTT. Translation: CASSMVGGTGNTIYF. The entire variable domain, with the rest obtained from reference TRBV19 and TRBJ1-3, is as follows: DGGITQSPKYLFRKEGQNVTLSCEQNLNHDAMYWYRQDPGQGLRLIYYSQIVNDFQKGDIAEGYSVSREKKESFPLTVTSAQKNPTAFYLCASSMVGGTGNTIYFGEGSWLTVV.

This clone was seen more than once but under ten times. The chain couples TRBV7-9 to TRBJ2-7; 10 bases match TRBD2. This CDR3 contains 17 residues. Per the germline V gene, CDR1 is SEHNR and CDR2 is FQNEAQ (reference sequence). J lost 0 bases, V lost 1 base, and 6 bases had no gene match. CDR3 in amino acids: CASSLGLAGESSYEQYF. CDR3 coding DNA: TGTGCCAGCAGCTTAGGCCTAGCGGGGGAATCCTCCTACGAGCAGTACTTC.

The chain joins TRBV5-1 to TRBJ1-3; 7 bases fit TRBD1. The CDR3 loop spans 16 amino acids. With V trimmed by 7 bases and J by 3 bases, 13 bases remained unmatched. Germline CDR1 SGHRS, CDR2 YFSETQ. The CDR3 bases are TGCGCCAGCCAAGACCCCAGGGGGTTTTTTGGAAACACCATATATTTT. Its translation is CASQDPRGFFGNTIYF.

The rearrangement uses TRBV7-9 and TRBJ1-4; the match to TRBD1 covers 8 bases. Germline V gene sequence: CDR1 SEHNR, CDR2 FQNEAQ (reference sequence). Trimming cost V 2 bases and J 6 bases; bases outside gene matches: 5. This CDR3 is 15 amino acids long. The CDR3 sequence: CASSLTTGGDEKLFF. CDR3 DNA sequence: TGTGCCAGCAGCTTAACTACAGGGGGTGATGAAAAACTGTTTTTT.

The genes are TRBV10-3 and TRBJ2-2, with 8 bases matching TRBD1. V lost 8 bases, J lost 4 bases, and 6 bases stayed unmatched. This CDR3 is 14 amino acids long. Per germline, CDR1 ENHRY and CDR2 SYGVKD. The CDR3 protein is CAIRTTGVTGELFF. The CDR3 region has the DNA TGTGCCATCCGAACGACAGGGGTCACCGGGGAGCTGTTTTTT.

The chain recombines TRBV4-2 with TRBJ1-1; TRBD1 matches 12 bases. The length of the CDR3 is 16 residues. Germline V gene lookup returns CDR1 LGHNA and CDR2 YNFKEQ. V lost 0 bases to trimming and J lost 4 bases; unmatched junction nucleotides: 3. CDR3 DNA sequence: TGTGCCAGCAGCCAAGATGGGACAGGGGGCCGCACTGAAGCTTTCTTT. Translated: CASSQDGTGGRTEAFF.

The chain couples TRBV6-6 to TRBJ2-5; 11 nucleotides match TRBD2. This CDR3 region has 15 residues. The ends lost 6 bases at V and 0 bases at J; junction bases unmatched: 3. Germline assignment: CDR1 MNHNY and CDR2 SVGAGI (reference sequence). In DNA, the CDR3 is TGTGCCAGCAGCCCGACTAGCGGGGACCAAGAGACCCAGTACTTC. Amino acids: CASSPTSGDQETQYF.